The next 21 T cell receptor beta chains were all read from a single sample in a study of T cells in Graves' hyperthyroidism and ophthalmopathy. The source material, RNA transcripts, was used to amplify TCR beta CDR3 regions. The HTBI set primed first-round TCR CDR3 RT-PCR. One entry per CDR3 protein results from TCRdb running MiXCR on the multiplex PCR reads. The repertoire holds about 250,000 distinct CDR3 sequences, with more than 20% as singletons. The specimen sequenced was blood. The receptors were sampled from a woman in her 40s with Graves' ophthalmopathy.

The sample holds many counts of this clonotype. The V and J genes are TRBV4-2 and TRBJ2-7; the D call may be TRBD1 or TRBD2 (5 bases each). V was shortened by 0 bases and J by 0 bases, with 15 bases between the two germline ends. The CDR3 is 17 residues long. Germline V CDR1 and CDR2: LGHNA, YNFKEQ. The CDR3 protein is CASSQDIGARGSYEQYF. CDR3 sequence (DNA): TGTGCCAGCAGCCAAGATATCGGGGCTAGGGGCTCCTACGAGCAGTACTTC.

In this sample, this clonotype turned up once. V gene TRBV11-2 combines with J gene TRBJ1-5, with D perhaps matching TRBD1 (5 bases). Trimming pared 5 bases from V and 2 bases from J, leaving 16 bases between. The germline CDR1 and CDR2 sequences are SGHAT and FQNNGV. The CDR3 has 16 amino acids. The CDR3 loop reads CASSPVGGLGNQPQHF. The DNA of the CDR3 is TGTGCCAGCAGCCCCGTCGGGGGTTTGGGCAATCAGCCCCAGCATTTT.

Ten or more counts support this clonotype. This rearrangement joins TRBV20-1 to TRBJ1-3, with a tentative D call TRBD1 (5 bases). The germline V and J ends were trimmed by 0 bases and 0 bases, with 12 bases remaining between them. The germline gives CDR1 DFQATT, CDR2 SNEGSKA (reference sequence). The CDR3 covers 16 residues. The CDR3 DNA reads TGCAGTGCTAGAGATGGGGGACGGCTCTCTGGAAACACCATATATTTT. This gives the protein CSARDGGRLSGNTIYF.

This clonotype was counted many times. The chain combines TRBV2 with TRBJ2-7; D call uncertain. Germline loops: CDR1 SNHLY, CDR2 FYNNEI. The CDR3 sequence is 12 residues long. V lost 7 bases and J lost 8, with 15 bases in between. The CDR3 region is CASKPRALKQYF. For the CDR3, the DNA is TGTGCCAGCAAACCGCGCGCCCTAAAGCAGTACTTC. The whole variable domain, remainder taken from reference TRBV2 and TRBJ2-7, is EPEVTQTPSHQVTQMGQEVILRCVPISNHLYFYWYRQILGQKVEFLVSFYNNEISEKSEIFDDQFSVERPDGSNFTLKIRSTKLEDSAMYFCASKPRALKQYFGPGTRLTVT.

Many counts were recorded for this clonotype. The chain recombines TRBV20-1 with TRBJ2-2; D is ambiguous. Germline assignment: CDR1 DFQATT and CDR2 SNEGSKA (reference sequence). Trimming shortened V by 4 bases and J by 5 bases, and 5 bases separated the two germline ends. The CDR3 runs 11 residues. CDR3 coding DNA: TGCAGTGCTAAGTGGACCGGGGAGCTGTTTTTT. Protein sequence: CSAKWTGELFF.

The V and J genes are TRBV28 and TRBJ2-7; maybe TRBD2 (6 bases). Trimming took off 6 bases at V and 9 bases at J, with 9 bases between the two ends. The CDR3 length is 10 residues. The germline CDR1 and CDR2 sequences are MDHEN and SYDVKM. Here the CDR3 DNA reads TGTGCCAGCAGCCGGGGAGGGCAGTACTTC. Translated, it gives CASSRGGQYF.

CDR3 coding DNA: TGTGCCAGCAGTCACAGCGCGGGGGCGCAAGCTTTCTTT. The encoded protein is CASSHSAGAQAFF. The J gene is TRBJ1-1, the V gene TRBV27; D may be TRBD1 (6 bases). CDR1 and CDR2 (germline): MNHEY, SMNVEV (reference sequence). This CDR3 is built from 13 residues. The V end lost 5 bases, the J end lost 9 bases, and 16 bases lay between the germline ends.

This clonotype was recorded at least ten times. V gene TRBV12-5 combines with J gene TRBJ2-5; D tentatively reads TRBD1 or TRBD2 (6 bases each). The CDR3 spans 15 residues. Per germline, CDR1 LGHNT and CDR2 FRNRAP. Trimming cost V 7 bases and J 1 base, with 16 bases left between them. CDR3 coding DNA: TGTGCTAGTGCAAGACTTGGGGGGCTCCAAGAGACCCAGTACTTC. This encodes CASARLGGLQETQYF.

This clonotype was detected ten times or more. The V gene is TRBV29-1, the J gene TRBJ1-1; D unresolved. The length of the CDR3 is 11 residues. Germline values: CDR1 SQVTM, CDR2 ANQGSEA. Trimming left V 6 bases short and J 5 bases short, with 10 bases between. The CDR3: CSVISGTEAFF. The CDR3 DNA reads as TGCAGCGTCATCTCGGGTACTGAAGCTTTCTTT.

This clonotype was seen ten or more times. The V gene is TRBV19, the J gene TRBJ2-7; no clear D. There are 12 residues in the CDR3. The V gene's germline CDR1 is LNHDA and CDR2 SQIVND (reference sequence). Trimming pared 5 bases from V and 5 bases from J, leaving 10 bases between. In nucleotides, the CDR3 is TGTGCCAGTAGTCCCCCGAGCAACGAGCAGTACTTC. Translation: CASSPPSNEQYF. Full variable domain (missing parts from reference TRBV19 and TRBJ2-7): DGGITQSPKYLFRKEGQNVTLSCEQNLNHDAMYWYRQDPGQGLRLIYYSQIVNDFQKGDIAEGYSVSREKKESFPLTVTSAQKNPTAFYLCASSPPSNEQYFGPGTRLTVT.

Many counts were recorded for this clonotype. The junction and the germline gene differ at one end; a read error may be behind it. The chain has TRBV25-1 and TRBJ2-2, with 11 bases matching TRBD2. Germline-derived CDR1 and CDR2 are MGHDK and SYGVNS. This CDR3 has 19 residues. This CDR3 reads CASSEWGTSGYANTGELFF. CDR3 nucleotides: TGTGCCAGCAGCGAATGGGGGACTAGCGGATACGCGAACACCGGGGAGCTGTTTTTT.

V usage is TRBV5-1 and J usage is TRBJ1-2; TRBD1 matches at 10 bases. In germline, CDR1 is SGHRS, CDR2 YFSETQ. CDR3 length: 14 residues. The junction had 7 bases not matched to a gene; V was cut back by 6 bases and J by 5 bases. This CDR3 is CASTRDRGEYGYTF. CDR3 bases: TGCGCCAGCACCCGGGACAGGGGAGAGTATGGCTACACCTTC. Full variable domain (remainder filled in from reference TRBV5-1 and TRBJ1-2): KAGVTQTPRYLIKTRGQQVTLSCSPISGHRSVSWYQQTPGQGLQFLFEYFSETQRNKGNFPGRFSGRQFSNSRSEMNVSTLELGDSALYLCASTRDRGEYGYTFGSGTRLTVV.

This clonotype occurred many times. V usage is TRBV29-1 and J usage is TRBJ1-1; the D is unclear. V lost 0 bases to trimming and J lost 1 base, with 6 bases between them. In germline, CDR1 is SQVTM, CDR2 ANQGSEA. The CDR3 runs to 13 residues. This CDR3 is CSVEEAGNTEAFF. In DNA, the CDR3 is TGCAGCGTTGAAGAGGCAGGGAACACTGAAGCTTTCTTT.

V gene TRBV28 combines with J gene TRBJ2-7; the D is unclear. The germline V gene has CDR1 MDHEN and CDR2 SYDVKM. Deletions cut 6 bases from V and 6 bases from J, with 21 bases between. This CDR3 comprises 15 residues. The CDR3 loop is CASRATLTPISEQYF. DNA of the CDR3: TGTGCCAGCAGGGCAACGCTAACCCCTATTAGCGAGCAGTACTTC.

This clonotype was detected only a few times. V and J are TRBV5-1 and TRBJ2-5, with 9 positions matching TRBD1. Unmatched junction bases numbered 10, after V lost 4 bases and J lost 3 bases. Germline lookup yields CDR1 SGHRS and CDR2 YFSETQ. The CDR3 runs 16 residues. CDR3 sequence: CASSLRTGQGEETQYF. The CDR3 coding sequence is TGCGCCAGCAGCCTTCGTACGGGACAGGGAGAAGAGACCCAGTACTTC.

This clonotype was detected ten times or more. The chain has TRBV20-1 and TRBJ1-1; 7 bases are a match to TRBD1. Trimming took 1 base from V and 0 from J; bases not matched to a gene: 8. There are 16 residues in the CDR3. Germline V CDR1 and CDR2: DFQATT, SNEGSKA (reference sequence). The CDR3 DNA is TGCAGTGCTAGAGTAACAGGGGCCGTCGTGAACACTGAAGCTTTCTTT. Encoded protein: CSARVTGAVVNTEAFF.

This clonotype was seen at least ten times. This chain's CDR3 is CASSVTGTADSGANVLTF. CDR3 coding DNA: TGCGCCAGCAGCGTGACCGGGACAGCGGACTCTGGGGCCAACGTCCTGACTTTC. The genes are TRBV5-1 and TRBJ2-6; the match to TRBD1 covers 7 bases. The CDR3 is made up of 18 amino acids. CDR1 and CDR2 (germline): SGHRS, YFSETQ. Germline trimming cut 4 bases from V and 0 bases from J; bases unmatched to any gene: 10.

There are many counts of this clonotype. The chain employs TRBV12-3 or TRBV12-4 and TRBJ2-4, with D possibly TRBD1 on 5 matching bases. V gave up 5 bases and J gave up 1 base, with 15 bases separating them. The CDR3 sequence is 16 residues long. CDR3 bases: TGTGCCAGCAGTCGCCCAGGGTGGGTCGCCAAAAACATTCAGTACTTC. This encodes CASSRPGWVAKNIQYF.

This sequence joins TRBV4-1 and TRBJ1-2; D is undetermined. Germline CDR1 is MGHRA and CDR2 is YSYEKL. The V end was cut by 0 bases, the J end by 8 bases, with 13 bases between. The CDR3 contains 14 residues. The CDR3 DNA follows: TGCGCCAGCAGCCAAGATATGGGCAGCTGGGGCTACACCTTC. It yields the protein CASSQDMGSWGYTF.

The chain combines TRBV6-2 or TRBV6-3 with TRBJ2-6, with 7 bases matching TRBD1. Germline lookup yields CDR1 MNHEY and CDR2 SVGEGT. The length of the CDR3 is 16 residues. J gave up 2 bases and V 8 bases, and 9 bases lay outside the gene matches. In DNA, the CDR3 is TGTGCCAGCTCGGGACAAGACAGGGCTGGGGCCAACGTCCTGACTTTC. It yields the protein CASSGQDRAGANVLTF.

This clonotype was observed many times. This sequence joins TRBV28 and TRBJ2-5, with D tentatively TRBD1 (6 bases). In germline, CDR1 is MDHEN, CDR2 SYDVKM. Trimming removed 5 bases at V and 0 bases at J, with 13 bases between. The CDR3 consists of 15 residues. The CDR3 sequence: CASSGTRTYQETQYF. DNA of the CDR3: TGTGCCAGCAGTGGGACAAGGACGTACCAAGAGACCCAGTACTTC.